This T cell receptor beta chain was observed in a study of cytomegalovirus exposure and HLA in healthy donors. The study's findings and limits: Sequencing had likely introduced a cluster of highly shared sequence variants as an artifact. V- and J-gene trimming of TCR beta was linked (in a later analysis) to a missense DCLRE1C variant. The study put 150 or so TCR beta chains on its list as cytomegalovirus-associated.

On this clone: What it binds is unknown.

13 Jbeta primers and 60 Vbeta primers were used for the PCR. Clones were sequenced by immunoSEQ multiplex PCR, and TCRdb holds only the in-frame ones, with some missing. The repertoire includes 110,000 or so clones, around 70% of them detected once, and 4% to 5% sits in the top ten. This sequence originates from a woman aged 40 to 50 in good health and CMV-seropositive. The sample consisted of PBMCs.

The CDR3 sequence: CASSLGTGGEQYF. The CDR3 region has the DNA TGTGCCAGCAGCCTCGGGACAGGGGGCGAGCAGTACTTC. V is TRBV4-2 and J is TRBJ2-7, with TRBD1 matching 11 bases. This CDR3 has 13 amino acids. The V gene end was trimmed by 4 bases and the J gene end by 6 bases; junction bases not matched to a gene: 2. Germline loops: CDR1 LGHNA, CDR2 YNFKEQ.